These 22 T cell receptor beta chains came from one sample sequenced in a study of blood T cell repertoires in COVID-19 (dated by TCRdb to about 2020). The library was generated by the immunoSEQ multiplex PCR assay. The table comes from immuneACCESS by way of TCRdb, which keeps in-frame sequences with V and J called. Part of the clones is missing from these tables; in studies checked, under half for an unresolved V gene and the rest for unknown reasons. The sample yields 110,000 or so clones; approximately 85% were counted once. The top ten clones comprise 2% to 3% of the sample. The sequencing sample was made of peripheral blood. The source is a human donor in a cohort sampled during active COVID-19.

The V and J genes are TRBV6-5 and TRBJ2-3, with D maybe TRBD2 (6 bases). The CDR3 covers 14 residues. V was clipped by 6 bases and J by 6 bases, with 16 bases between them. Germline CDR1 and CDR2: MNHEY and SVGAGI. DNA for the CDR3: TGTGCCAGCAGCGGGGCCCGCCGGGGGGATACGCAGTATTTT. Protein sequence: CASSGARRGDTQYF.

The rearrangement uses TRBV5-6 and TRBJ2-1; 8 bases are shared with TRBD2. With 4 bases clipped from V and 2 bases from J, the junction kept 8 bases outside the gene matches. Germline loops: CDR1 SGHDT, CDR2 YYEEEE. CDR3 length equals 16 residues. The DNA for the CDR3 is TGTGCCAGCAGCCCAGAGACTAGCGCACCCTACAATGAGCAGTTCTTC. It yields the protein CASSPETSAPYNEQFF.

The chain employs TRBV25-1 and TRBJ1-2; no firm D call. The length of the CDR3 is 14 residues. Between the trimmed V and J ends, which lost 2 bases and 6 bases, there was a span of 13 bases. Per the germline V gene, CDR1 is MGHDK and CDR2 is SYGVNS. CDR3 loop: CASSEAGALDGYTF. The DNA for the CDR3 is TGTGCCAGCAGTGAAGCGGGAGCGCTTGATGGCTACACCTTC.

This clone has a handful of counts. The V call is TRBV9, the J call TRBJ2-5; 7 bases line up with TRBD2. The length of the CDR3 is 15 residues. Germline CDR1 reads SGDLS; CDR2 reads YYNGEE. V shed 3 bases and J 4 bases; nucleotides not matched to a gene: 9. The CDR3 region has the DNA TGTGCCAGCAGCGCCGGCGTGGGGGGGGGAGAGACCCAGTACTTC. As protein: CASSAGVGGGETQYF. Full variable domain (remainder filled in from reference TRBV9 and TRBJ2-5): DSGVTQTPKHLITATGQRVTLRCSPRSGDLSVYWYQQSLDQGLQFLIQYYNGEERAKGNILERFSAQQFPDLHSELNLSSLELGDSALYFCASSAGVGGGETQYFGPGTRLLVL.

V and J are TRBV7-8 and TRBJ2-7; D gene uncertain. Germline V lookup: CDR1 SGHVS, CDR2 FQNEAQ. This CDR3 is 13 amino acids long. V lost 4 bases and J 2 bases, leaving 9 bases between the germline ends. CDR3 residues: CASSSRSTYEQYF. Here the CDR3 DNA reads TGTGCCAGCAGCTCACGGTCAACCTACGAGCAGTACTTC.

Here the CDR3 reads CASSQGRYPPENNSYEQYF. CDR3 nucleotides: TGTGCCAGCAGCCAAGGGCGGTATCCCCCCGAGAATAATTCCTACGAGCAGTACTTC. The chain employs TRBV4-2 and TRBJ2-7; D remains unclear. V dropped 1 base and J dropped 1 base, with 23 bases sitting between them. Germline V lookup: CDR1 LGHNA, CDR2 YNFKEQ. The CDR3 sequence is 19 residues long.

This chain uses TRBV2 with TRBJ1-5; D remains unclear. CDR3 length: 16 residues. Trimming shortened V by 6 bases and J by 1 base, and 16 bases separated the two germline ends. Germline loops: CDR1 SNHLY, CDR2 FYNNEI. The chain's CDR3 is CASSLHGNPSNQPQHF. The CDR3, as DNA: TGTGCCAGCAGCCTCCACGGGAACCCGAGCAATCAGCCCCAGCATTTT.

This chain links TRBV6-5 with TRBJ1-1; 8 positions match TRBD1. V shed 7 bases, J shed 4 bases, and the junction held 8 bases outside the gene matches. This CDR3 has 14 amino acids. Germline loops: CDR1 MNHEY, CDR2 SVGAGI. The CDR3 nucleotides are TGTGCCAGCAACTACCGACAGGGGTTCACTGAAGCTTTCTTT. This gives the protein CASNYRQGFTEAFF.

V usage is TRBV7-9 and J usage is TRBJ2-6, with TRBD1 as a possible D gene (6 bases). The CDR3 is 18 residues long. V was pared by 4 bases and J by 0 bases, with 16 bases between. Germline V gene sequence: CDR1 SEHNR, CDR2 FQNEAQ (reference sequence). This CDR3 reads CASSSSYRDSSGANVLTF. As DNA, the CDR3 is TGTGCCAGCAGCTCTTCTTACAGGGATAGCTCTGGGGCCAACGTCCTGACTTTC. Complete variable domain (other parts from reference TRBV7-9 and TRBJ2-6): DTGVSQNPRHKITKRGQNVTFRCDPISEHNRLYWYRQTLGQGPEFLTYFQNEAQLEKSRLLSDRFSAERPKGSFSTLEIQRTEQGDSAMYLCASSSSYRDSSGANVLTFGAGSRLTVL.

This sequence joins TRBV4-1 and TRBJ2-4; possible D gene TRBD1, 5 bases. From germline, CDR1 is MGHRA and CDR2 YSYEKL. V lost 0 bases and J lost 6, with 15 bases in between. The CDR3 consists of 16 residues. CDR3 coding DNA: TGCGCCAGCAGCCAAGACCCGATAGGGGCCGGAAACATTCAGTACTTC. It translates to CASSQDPIGAGNIQYF.

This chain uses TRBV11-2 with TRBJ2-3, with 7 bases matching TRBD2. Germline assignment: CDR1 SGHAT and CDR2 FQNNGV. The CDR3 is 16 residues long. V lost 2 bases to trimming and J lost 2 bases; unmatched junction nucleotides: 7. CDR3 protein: CASSLIRGSSTDTQYF. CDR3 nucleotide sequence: TGTGCCAGCAGCTTAATTCGCGGGAGCTCCACAGATACGCAGTATTTT.

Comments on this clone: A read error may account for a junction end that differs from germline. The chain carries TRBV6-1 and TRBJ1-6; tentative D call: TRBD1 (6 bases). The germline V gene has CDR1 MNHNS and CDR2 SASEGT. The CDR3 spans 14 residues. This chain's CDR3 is CASSEQVVGGQTGF. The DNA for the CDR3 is TGTGCCAGCAGTGAACAGGTGGTGGGCGGACAGACGGGCTTT.

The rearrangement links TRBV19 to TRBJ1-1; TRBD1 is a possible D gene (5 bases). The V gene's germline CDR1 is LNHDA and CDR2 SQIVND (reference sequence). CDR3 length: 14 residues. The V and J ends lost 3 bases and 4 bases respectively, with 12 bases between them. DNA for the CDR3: TGTGCCAGTAGTATTTGGGGCGGGGCCACTGAAGCTTTCTTT. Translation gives CASSIWGGATEAFF.

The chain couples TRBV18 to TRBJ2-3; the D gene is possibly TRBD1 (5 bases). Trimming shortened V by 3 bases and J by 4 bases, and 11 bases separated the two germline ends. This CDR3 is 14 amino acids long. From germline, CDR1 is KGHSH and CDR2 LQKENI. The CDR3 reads CASSPQGGSDTQYF. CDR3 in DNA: TGTGCCAGCTCACCCCAGGGTGGATCAGATACGCAGTATTTT. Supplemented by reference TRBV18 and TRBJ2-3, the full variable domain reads NAGVMQNPRHLVRRRGQEARLRCSPMKGHSHVYWYRQLPEEGLKFMVYLQKENIIDESGMPKERFSAEFPKEGPSILRIQQVVRGDSAAYFCASSPQGGSDTQYFGPGTRLTVL.

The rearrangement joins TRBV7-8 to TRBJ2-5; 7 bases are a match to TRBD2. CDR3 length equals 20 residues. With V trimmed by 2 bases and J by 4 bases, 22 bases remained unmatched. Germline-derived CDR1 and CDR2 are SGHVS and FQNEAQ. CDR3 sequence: CASSLNPPYSREGPTETQYF. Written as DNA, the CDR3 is TGTGCCAGCAGCTTAAACCCCCCCTACTCGAGGGAGGGCCCCACAGAGACCCAGTACTTC.

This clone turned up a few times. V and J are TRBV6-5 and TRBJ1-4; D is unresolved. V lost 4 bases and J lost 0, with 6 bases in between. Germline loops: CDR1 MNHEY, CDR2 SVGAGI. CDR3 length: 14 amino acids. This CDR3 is CASSSGATNEKLFF. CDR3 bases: TGTGCCAGCAGTTCAGGTGCAACTAATGAAAAACTGTTTTTT.

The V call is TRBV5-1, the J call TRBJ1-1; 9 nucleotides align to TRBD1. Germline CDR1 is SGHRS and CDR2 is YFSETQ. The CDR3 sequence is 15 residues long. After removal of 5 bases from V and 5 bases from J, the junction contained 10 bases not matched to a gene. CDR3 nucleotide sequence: TGCGCCAGCAGTGGACAGGGGACTCCCGGGACTGAAGCTTTCTTT. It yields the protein CASSGQGTPGTEAFF.

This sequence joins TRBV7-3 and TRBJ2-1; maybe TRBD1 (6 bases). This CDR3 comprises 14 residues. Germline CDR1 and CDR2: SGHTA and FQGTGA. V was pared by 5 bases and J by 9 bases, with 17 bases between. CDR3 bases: TGTGCCAGCAGCGCAGGGGATGGTAGAGGTGAGCAGTTCTTC. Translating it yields CASSAGDGRGEQFF.

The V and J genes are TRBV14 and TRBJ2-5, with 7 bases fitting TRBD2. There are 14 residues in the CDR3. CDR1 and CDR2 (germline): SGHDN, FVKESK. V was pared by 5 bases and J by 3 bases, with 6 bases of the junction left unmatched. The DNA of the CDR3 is TGTGCCAGCAGCTTCCCACGGGAGGAAGAGACCCAGTACTTC. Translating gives CASSFPREEETQYF.

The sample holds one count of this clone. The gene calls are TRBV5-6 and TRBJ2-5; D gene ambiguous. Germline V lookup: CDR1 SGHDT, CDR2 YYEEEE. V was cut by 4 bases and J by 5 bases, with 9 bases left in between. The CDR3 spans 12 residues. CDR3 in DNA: TGTGCCAGCAGCCGGAGTTGGGAGACCCAGTACTTC. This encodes CASSRSWETQYF.

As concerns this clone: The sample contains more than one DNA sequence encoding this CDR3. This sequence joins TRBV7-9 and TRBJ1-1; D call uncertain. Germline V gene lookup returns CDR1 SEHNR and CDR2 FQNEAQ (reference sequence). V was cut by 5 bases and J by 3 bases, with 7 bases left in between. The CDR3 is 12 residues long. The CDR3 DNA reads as TGTGCCAGCAGCCTCGAGGACACTGAAGCTTTCTTT. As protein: CASSLEDTEAFF.

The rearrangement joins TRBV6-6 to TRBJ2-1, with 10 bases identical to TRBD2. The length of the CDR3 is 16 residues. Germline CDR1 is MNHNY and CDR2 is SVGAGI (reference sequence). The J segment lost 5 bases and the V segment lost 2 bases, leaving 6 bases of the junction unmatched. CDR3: CASSYGAGGTNNEQFF. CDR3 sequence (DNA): TGTGCCAGCAGTTACGGAGCGGGAGGGACCAACAATGAGCAGTTCTTC.